One T cell receptor (beta chain) is described in this entry. This sample stems from a study of glioma-infiltrating T cells after dendritic cell vaccination. About the study: Three intradermal dendritic cell vaccine injections were given every two weeks.

Time point defined: after dendritic cell vaccination, including at tumor progression/relapse. The germline V gene has CDR1 LGHNA and CDR2 YNFKEQ. The V and J ends lost 0 bases and 6 bases respectively, with 12 bases between them. The CDR3 contains 15 residues. Up to about 2 ug genomic DNA was used for TCRB CDR3 amplification. Generated by immunoSEQ multiplex PCR, the TCRdb table keeps only in-frame clones and is missing some. The top ten clones hold approximately 2% of a sample with about 91,000 clones, 81% of them seen once. Material: blood, obtained after dendritic cell vaccination. This TCR was sampled from a human donor with glioblastoma. The chain combines TRBV4-2 with TRBJ2-4; possible D gene TRBD2, 5 bases. CDR3 residues: CASSQDFEGRNIQYF. The DNA of the CDR3 is TGTGCCAGCAGCCAAGATTTTGAGGGTAGAAACATTCAGTACTTC.